This T cell receptor (beta chain) comes out of a study of OX40 agonist ivuxolimab in advanced cancers. Study-level background: Ivuxolimab is a fully human IgG2 antibody that activates OX40 (CD134). Ivuxolimab was delivered to patients intravenously every 2 weeks at doses spanning 0.01 to 10 mg/kg. Prior therapy, whether anti-PD-1, anti-PD-L1 or anti-CTLA-4, was allowed, and less than 45% had some.

Remarks on this clone: Its target is unknown.

General study findings and limits: At 0.1 to 3.0 mg/kg, clonal expansion of CD4+ and CD8+ blood T cells had occurred by week 6.

TCRdb's table, derived via immunoSEQ multiplex PCR, lists solely in-frame clones and lacks some. The sample lists about 15,000 clones; about 81% were seen once. The sample consisted of CD4+ or CD8+ T cells sorted from blood, taken in a trial of the OX40 agonist ivuxolimab. This TCR derives from an adult with an advanced solid tumor such as melanoma, head and neck, liver or kidney cancer.

CDR3 in amino acids: CASSPGSSGARSSYNEQFF. CDR3 coding DNA: TGTGCCAGCTCCCCTGGGTCTAGCGGGGCTCGTAGCTCCTACAATGAGCAGTTCTTC. This chain uses TRBV18 with TRBJ2-1; 9 bases fit TRBD2. The germline V gene encodes CDR1 KGHSH and CDR2 LQKENI. This CDR3 region has 19 residues. V shed 6 bases, J shed 0 bases, and the junction held 15 bases outside the gene matches.